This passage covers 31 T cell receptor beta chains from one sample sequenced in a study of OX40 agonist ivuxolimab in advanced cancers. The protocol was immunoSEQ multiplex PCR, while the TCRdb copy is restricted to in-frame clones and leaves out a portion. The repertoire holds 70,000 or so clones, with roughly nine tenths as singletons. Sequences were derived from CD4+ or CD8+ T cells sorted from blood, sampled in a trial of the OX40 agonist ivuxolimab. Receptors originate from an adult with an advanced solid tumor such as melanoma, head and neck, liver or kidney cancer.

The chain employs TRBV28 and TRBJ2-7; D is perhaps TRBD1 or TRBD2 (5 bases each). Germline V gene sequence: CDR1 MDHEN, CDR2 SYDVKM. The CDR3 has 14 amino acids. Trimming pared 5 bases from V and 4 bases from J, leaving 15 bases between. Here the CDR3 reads CASSPVGDRYEQYF. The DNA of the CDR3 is TGTGCCAGCAGTCCTGTCGGGGACCGTTACGAGCAGTACTTC.

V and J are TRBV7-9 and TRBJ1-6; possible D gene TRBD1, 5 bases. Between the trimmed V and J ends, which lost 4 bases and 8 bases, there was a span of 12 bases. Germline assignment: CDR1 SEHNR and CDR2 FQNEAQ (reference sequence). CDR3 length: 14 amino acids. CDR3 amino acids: CASSWGLGDSPLHF. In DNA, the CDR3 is TGTGCCAGCAGCTGGGGATTGGGGGATTCACCCCTCCACTTT.

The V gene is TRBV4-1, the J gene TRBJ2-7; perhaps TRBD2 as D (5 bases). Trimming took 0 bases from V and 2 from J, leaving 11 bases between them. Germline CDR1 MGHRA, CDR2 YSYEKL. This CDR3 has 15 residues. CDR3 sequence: CASSQDILGAYEQYF. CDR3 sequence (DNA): TGCGCCAGCAGCCAAGATATCCTGGGAGCCTACGAGCAGTACTTC.

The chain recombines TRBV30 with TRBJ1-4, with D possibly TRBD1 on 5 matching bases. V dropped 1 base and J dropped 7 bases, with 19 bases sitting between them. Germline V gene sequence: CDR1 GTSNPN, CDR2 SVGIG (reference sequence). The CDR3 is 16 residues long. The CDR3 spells CAWSARNRVRGEKLFF. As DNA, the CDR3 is TGTGCCTGGAGTGCCCGAAACCGGGTGAGGGGTGAAAAACTGTTTTTT.

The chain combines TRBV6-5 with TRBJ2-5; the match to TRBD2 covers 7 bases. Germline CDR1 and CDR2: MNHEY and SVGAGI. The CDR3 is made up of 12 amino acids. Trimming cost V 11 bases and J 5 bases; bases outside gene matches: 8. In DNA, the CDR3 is TGTGCCGCGGGACTACCTATGGAGACCCAGTACTTC. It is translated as CAAGLPMETQYF.

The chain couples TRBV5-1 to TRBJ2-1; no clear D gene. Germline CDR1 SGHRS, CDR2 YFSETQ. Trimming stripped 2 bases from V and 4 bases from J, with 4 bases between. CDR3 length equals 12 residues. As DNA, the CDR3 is TGCGCCAGCAGCTTCGGTTACAATGAGCAGTTCTTC. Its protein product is CASSFGYNEQFF.

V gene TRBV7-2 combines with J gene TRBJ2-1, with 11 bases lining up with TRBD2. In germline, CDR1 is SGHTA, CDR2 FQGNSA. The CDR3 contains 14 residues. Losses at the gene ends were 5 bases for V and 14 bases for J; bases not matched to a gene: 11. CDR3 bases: TGTGCCAGCAGCGACCCGACTAGCGGGGCGAGGAAGTTCTTC. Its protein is CASSDPTSGARKFF.

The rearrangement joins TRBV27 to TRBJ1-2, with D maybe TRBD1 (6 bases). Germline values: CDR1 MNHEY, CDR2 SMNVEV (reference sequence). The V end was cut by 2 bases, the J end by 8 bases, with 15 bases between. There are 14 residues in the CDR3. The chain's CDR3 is CASSLIQGAEGYTF. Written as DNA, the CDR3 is TGTGCCAGCAGTTTAATACAGGGAGCGGAAGGCTACACCTTC.

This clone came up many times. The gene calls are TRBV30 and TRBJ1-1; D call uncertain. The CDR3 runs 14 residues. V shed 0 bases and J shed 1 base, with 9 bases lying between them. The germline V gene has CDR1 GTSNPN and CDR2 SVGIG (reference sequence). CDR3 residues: CAWSVVPSNTEAFF. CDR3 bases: TGTGCCTGGAGTGTAGTCCCCTCGAACACTGAAGCTTTCTTT. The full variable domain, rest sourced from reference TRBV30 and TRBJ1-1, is SQTIHQWPATLVQPVGSPLSLECTVEGTSNPNLYWYRQAAGRGLQLLFYSVGIGQISSEVPQNLSASRPQDRQFILSSKKLLLSDSGFYLCAWSVVPSNTEAFFGQGTRLTVV.

The CDR3 nucleotides read TGTGCCAGCAGCCAGAACTACGAGCAGTACTTC. Residues: CASSQNYEQYF. V gene TRBV4-2 combines with J gene TRBJ2-7, with no clear D. Deletions cut 3 bases from V and 3 bases from J, with 3 bases between. The CDR3 extends over 11 amino acids. Germline-derived CDR1 and CDR2 are LGHNA and YNFKEQ.

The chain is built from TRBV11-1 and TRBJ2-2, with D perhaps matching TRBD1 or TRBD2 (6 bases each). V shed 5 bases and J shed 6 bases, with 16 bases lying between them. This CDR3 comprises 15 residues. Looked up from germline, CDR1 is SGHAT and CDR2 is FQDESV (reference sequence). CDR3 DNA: TGTGCCAGCAGCGCACCACGGGGGCCTGCCGGGGAGCTGTTTTTT. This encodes CASSAPRGPAGELFF.

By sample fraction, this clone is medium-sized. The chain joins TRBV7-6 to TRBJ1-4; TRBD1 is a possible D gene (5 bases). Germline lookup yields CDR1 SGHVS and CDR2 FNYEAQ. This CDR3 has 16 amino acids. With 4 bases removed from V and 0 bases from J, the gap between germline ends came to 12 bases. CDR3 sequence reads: CASSSVRQPTNEKLFF. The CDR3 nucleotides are TGTGCCAGCAGCTCAGTCAGACAGCCAACTAATGAAAAACTGTTTTTT.

Here the CDR3 reads CASSPDREGYYNEQFF. The CDR3 DNA reads TGTGCCAGCAGCCCTGACAGGGAGGGTTACTACAATGAGCAGTTCTTC. This rearrangement joins TRBV5-6 to TRBJ2-1, with D perhaps assigned TRBD1 or TRBD2 (7 bases each). Germline V gives CDR1 SGHDT, CDR2 YYEEEE. Deletions cut 4 bases from V and 3 bases from J, with 17 bases between. The CDR3 has 16 residues.

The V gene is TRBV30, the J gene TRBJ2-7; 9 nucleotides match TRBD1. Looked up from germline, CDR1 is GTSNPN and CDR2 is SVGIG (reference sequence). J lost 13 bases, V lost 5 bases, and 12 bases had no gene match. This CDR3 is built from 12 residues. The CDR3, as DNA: TGTGCCTGGCAGCCACCCGGGACAGGGACTTACTTC. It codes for CAWQPPGTGTYF. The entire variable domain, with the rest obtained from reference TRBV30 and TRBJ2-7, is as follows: SQTIHQWPATLVQPVGSPLSLECTVEGTSNPNLYWYRQAAGRGLQLLFYSVGIGQISSEVPQNLSASRPQDRQFILSSKKLLLSDSGFYLCAWQPPGTGTYFGPGTRLTVT.

This CDR3 is CASSFTGPYTEAFF. The DNA of the CDR3 is TGTGCCAGTAGTTTCACAGGGCCTTACACTGAAGCTTTCTTT. This sequence joins TRBV19 and TRBJ1-1; TRBD1 is a possible D gene (6 bases). Trimming stripped 5 bases from V and 3 bases from J, with 13 bases between. This CDR3 has 14 amino acids. CDR1 LNHDA and CDR2 SQIVND come from the germline V gene (reference sequence).

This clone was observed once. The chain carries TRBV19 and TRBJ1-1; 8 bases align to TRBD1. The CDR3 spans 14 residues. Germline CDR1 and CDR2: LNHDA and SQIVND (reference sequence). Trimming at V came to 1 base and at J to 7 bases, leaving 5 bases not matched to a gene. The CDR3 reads CASSIGTGTSEAFF. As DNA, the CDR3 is TGTGCCAGTAGTATAGGGACAGGGACGAGTGAAGCTTTCTTT.

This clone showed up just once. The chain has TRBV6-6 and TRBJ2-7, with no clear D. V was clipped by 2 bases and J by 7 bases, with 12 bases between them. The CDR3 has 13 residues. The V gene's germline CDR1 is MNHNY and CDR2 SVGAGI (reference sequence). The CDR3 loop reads CASSYGSGWEQYF. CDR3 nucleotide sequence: TGTGCCAGCAGTTACGGGTCAGGCTGGGAGCAGTACTTC.

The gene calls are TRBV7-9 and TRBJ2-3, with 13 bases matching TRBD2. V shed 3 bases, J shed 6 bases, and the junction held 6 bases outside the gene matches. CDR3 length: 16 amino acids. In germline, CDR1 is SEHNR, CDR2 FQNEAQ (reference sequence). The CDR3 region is CASSLTSGRSRDTQYF. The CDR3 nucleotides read TGTGCCAGCAGCTTGACTAGCGGGAGGTCCCGGGATACGCAGTATTTT.

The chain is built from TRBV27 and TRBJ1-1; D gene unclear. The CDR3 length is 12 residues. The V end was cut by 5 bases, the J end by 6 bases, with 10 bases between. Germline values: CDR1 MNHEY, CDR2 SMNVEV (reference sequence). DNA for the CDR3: TGTGCCAGCAGTATGGTTGGCGCTGAAGCTTTCTTT. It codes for CASSMVGAEAFF.

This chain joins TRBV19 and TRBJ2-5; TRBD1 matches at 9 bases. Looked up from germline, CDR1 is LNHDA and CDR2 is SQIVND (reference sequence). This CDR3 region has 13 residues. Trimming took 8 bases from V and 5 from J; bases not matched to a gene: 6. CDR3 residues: CASRTGGLETQYF. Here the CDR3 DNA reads TGTGCCAGTCGCACAGGGGGCTTGGAGACCCAGTACTTC.

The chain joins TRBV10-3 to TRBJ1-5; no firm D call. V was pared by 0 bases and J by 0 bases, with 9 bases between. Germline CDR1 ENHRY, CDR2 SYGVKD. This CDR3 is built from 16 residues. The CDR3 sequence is CAISESWQNSNQPQHF. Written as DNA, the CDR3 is TGTGCCATCAGTGAGTCGTGGCAGAATAGCAATCAGCCCCAGCATTTT.

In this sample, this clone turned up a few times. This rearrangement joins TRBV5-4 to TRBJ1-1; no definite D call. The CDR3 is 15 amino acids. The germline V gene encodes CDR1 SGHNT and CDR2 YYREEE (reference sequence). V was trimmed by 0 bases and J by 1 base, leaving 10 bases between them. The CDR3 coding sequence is TGTGCCAGCAGCTTGGGTCCGGGTGGGAACACTGAAGCTTTCTTT. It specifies CASSLGPGGNTEAFF.

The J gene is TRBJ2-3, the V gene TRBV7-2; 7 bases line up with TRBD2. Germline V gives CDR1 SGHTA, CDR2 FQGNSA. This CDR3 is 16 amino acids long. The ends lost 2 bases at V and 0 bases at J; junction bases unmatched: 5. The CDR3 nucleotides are TGTGCCAGCAGCTTAACTAGCGCGTCTAGCACAGATACGCAGTATTTT. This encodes CASSLTSASSTDTQYF. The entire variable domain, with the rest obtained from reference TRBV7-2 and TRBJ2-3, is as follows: GAGVSQSPSNKVTEKGKDVELRCDPISGHTALYWYRQSLGQGLEFLIYFQGNSAPDKSGLPSDRFSAERTGGSVSTLTIQRTQQEDSAVYLCASSLTSASSTDTQYFGPGTRLTVL.

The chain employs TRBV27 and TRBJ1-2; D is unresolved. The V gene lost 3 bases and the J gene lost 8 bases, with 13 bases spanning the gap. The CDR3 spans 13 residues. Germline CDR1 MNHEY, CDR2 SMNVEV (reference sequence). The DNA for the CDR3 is TGTGCCAGCAGTTTGGGCCCTGCTCAGGGCTACACCTTC. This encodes CASSLGPAQGYTF.

Here the CDR3 DNA reads TGTGCCAGCAGCGGTTCCTCGGGGCTCCGGCCTGAAGCTTTCTTT. Its protein is CASSGSSGLRPEAFF. J is TRBJ1-1 and V is TRBV9; D is possibly TRBD1 (5 bases). The germline gives CDR1 SGDLS, CDR2 YYNGEE. The CDR3 consists of 15 residues. The V and J ends lost 3 bases and 6 bases respectively, with 18 bases between them.

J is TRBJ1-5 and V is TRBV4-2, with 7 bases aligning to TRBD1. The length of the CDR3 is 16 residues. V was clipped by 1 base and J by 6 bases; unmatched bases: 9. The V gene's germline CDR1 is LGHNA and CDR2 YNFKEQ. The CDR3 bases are TGTGCCAGCAGCCAAGGGGAACAGGGGTTGAGTCAGCCCCAGCATTTT. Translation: CASSQGEQGLSQPQHF.

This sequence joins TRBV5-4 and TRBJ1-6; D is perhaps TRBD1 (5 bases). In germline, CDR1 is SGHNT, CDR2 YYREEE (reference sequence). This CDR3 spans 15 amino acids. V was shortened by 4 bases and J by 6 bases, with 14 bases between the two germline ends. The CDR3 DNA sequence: TGTGCCAGCAGCCAGTGGGGGGTGCCTAATTCACCCCTCCACTTT. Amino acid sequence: CASSQWGVPNSPLHF.

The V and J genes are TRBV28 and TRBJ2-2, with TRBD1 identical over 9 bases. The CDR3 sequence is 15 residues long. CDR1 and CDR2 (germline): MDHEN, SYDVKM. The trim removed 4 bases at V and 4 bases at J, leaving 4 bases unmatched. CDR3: CASSSSTGGTGELFF. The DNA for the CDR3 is TGTGCCAGCAGTTCCTCGACAGGGGGCACCGGGGAGCTGTTTTTT.

For the CDR3, the DNA is TGTGCCAGCAGTGACGGGGTCAACGGAGATACGCAGTATTTT. It specifies CASSDGVNGDTQYF. The rearrangement joins TRBV6-4 to TRBJ2-3; D unresolved. CDR1 and CDR2 (germline): MRHNA, SNTAGT. The V gene lost 2 bases and the J gene lost 5 bases, with 11 bases spanning the gap. The CDR3 totals 14 residues.

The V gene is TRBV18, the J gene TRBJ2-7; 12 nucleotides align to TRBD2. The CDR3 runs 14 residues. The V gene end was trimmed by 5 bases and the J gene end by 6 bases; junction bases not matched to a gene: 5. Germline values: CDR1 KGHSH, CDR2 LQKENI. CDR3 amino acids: CASSELAGGREQYF. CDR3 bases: TGTGCCAGCTCAGAACTAGCGGGAGGTCGCGAGCAGTACTTC.

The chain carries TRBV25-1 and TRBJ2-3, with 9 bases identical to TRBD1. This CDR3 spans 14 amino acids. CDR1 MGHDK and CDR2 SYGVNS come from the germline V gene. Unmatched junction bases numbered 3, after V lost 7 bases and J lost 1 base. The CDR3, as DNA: TGTGCCAGCATTCGGACAGGGGGCACAGATACGCAGTATTTT. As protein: CASIRTGGTDTQYF.